Listed here are 26 T cell receptor beta chains from one sample, sequenced in a study of T cells in Graves' hyperthyroidism and ophthalmopathy. Researchers amplified the TCR beta CDR3 regions from RNA transcripts. The HTBI primer set drove a first-round RT-PCR of the TCR CDR3. TCRdb recomputed calls from the multiplex PCR reads with MiXCR, one row per CDR3 protein. The sample has over 550,000 distinct CDR3 sequences, over 15% seen once. What was sequenced was blood. The receptors originated from a woman aged 18-30 years with Graves' hyperthyroidism.

This clonotype has a count of ten or more. This chain links TRBV7-8 with TRBJ2-7, with 8 bases that match TRBD1. Losses at the gene ends were 5 bases for V and 1 base for J; bases not matched to a gene: 10. This CDR3 contains 16 residues. The V gene's germline CDR1 is SGHVS and CDR2 FQNEAQ. The CDR3 region is CASSRRGTGSSYEQYF. The CDR3 DNA reads as TGTGCCAGCAGCCGGAGAGGGACAGGTTCTTCCTACGAGCAGTACTTC.

This rearrangement joins TRBV12-3 or TRBV12-4 to TRBJ1-2, with 8 bases aligning to TRBD1. Trimming took 5 bases from V and 6 from J; bases not matched to a gene: 5. CDR3 length: 13 amino acids. CDR3 nucleotide sequence: TGTGCCAGCAGTATACAGGGGGACGATGGCTACACCTTC. It specifies CASSIQGDDGYTF.

The CDR3 coding sequence is TGCAGTGCTAGAGCCGCCGACAGACACACCTCTGGGGCCAACGTCCTGACTTTC. Translation gives CSARAADRHTSGANVLTF. The genes are TRBV20-1 and TRBJ2-6, with D maybe TRBD1 (5 bases). The CDR3 runs to 18 residues. Trimming took off 1 base at V and 0 bases at J, with 16 bases between the two ends. CDR1 and CDR2 from the germline V gene are DFQATT and SNEGSKA (reference sequence).

The chain combines TRBV7-2 with TRBJ2-5; tentative D call: TRBD2 (5 bases). The length of the CDR3 is 13 residues. With 7 bases removed from V and 3 bases from J, the gap between germline ends came to 12 bases. In germline, CDR1 is SGHTA, CDR2 FQGNSA. The CDR3 DNA reads TGTGCCAGCAACCCGAGGCGGGAAGAGACCCAGTACTTC. Its translation is CASNPRREETQYF.

The chain joins TRBV18 to TRBJ1-4; D is unclear. The CDR3 is 14 amino acids. V lost 4 bases, J lost 6 bases, and 12 bases lay in between. The V gene's germline CDR1 is KGHSH and CDR2 LQKENI. The CDR3 region is CASSQKTWDEKLFF. The CDR3 nucleotides read TGTGCCAGCTCACAAAAGACCTGGGATGAAAAACTGTTTTTT.

This clonotype has a handful of counts. The chain has TRBV5-1 and TRBJ2-7; 8 bases match TRBD2. Germline-derived CDR1 and CDR2 are SGHRS and YFSETQ. The CDR3 totals 17 residues. After removal of 0 bases from V and 5 bases from J, the junction contained 13 bases not matched to a gene. CDR3 coding DNA: TGCGCCAGCAGCTTGGTTTTTACGGGACTAGAGGTCAACGAGCAGTACTTC. Its protein is CASSLVFTGLEVNEQYF.

In this sample, this clonotype turned up a few times. At one end the junction does not follow the germline gene, possibly because of a read error. The CDR3 sequence is CASSLEASQGRKAGNTIYF. In nucleotides, the CDR3 is TGTGCTAGCAGCTTAGAAGCGAGTCAGGGGCGCAAGGCTGGAAACACCATATATTTT. The chain uses TRBV7-7 and TRBJ1-3, with D perhaps TRBD1 (6 bases). CDR3 size: 19 residues. CDR1 and CDR2 (germline): SSHAT, FNYEAQ (reference sequence).

The chain recombines TRBV7-6 with TRBJ2-3; D may be TRBD2 (6 bases). V was pared by 1 base and J by 2 bases, with 10 bases between. Germline V lookup: CDR1 SGHVS, CDR2 FNYEAQ. CDR3 length: 15 amino acids. The CDR3 bases are TGTGCCAGCAGCTTAGAGGCGGGACTCACAGATACGCAGTATTTT. Translation gives CASSLEAGLTDTQYF.

The chain uses TRBV20-1 and TRBJ2-7; TRBD1 matches at 9 bases. This CDR3 is built from 16 residues. Trimming removed 5 bases from V and 1 base from J; junction bases left unmatched: 12. Germline V CDR1 and CDR2: DFQATT, SNEGSKA (reference sequence). The CDR3 loop reads CSAGRSGTGLSYEQYF. The CDR3 region has the DNA TGCAGTGCTGGAAGATCCGGGACAGGGCTTTCCTACGAGCAGTACTTC.

This clonotype has only a few counts. The V gene is TRBV19, the J gene TRBJ1-2; 11 nucleotides match TRBD1. The J segment lost 1 base and the V segment lost 5 bases, leaving 9 bases of the junction unmatched. Germline V gene lookup returns CDR1 LNHDA and CDR2 SQIVND (reference sequence). The CDR3 runs 17 residues. Here the CDR3 reads CASSPQDRGPVNYGYTF. The CDR3 DNA reads TGTGCCAGTAGTCCCCAGGACAGGGGGCCCGTTAACTATGGCTACACCTTC.

This clonotype was seen ten or more times. The chain employs TRBV6-1 and TRBJ2-7; a weak D match, TRBD2 (5 bases). In germline, CDR1 is MNHNS, CDR2 SASEGT. Trimming took 0 bases from V and 6 from J, leaving 15 bases between them. The CDR3 spans 15 residues. In nucleotides, the CDR3 is TGTGCCAGCAGTGAAGCAGAGGGTAGCAGTAGCGAGCAGTACTTC. As protein: CASSEAEGSSSEQYF.

This clonotype appeared a few times. DNA for the CDR3: TGTGCCAGCAGTTCCAGAAGAGAACATCGCCAGCCCCAGCATTTT. This gives the protein CASSSRREHRQPQHF. The rearrangement joins TRBV6-2 or TRBV6-3 to TRBJ1-5; D is ambiguous. CDR3 length: 15 amino acids. V lost 4 bases and J lost 7, with 17 bases in between. Germline loops: CDR1 MNHEY, CDR2 SVGEGT.

The chain couples TRBV24-1 to TRBJ2-2, with D possibly being TRBD1 or TRBD2 (7 bases each). Trimming left V 3 bases short and J 5 bases short, with 18 bases between. This CDR3 has 17 residues. Germline V CDR1 and CDR2: KGHDR, SFDVKD. The CDR3 bases are TGTGCCACCAGTGATGTTCTCAGGGGGGGCCAGACCGGGGAGCTGTTTTTT. It specifies CATSDVLRGGQTGELFF.

The sample holds many counts of this clonotype. V and J are TRBV6-5 and TRBJ2-1, with a weak D call TRBD2 (5 bases). Trimming took off 3 bases at V and 3 bases at J, with 12 bases between the two ends. The germline V gene encodes CDR1 MNHEY and CDR2 SVGAGI. The CDR3 length is 15 residues. This CDR3 is CASSYTGVIYNEQFF. In DNA form, the CDR3 reads TGTGCCAGCAGTTATACCGGGGTCATCTACAATGAGCAGTTCTTC.

This clonotype has a single count. The genes are TRBV28 and TRBJ1-1, with TRBD1 matching over 10 bases. Germline assignment: CDR1 MDHEN and CDR2 SYDVKM. The V gene end was trimmed by 5 bases and the J gene end by 13 bases; junction bases not matched to a gene: 13. There are 14 residues in the CDR3. CDR3 protein: CASSPPDRGALDFF. The DNA of the CDR3 is TGTGCCAGCAGTCCACCGGACAGGGGGGCTTTGGATTTCTTT.

The V call is TRBV12-3 or TRBV12-4, the J call TRBJ1-2, with TRBD1 matching 8 bases. CDR3 size: 11 residues. The ends lost 11 bases at V and 10 bases at J; junction bases unmatched: 9. The CDR3 loop reads CAVLTGVSYTF. The CDR3 nucleotides read TGTGCCGTTTTGACAGGGGTTTCCTACACCTTC.

In the case of this clonotype: An end of the junction differs from the germline gene, which may be a read error. The rearrangement joins TRBV18 to TRBJ2-1; TRBD1 matches at 8 bases. The CDR3 spans 15 residues. In germline, CDR1 is KGHSH, CDR2 LQKENI. CDR3 nucleotide sequence: TGTGCCAGCTCACTACTAGAGACAGGGGCCAATGATCAGTTCTTC. Protein: CASSLLETGANDQFF.

This clonotype was observed a few times. This sequence joins TRBV6-2 or TRBV6-3 and TRBJ2-3; 12 nucleotides agree with TRBD2. V shed 6 bases and J 4 bases; nucleotides not matched to a gene: 2. The CDR3 is 14 amino acids. Per germline, CDR1 MNHEY and CDR2 SVGEGT. CDR3 nucleotides: TGTGCCAGCAGGACTAGCGGGGGTGCAGATACGCAGTATTTT. It translates to CASRTSGGADTQYF.

The chain has TRBV27 and TRBJ1-5; weak D call: TRBD1 (6 bases). Between the trimmed V and J ends, which lost 6 bases and 4 bases, there was a span of 10 bases. The CDR3 is 13 residues long. The germline gives CDR1 MNHEY, CDR2 SMNVEV (reference sequence). The CDR3 is CASSRRGNQPQHF. The CDR3 nucleotides are TGTGCCAGCAGCCGCAGGGGAAATCAGCCCCAGCATTTT.

This clonotype was seen a single time. The chain uses TRBV20-1 and TRBJ1-5, with 8 bases lining up with TRBD1. The CDR3 runs 17 residues. Trimming cost V 0 bases and J 3 bases; bases outside gene matches: 10. Germline values: CDR1 DFQATT, CDR2 SNEGSKA (reference sequence). CDR3 loop: CSARETLRTGLNQPQHF. For the CDR3, the DNA is TGCAGTGCTAGAGAGACCTTGAGGACAGGGCTCAATCAGCCCCAGCATTTT.

At least ten counts were recorded for this clonotype. A much larger clone sits a single nucleotide away, making a read error possible. The V gene is TRBV12-3 or TRBV12-4, the J gene TRBJ2-1; 8 bases fit TRBD1. This CDR3 is built from 15 residues. The CDR3 is CAGRPGTGEYNEQFF. As DNA, the CDR3 is TGTGCCGGCAGGCCCGGGACAGGCGAGTACAATGAGCAGTTCTTC.

Many counts were recorded for this clonotype. The chain recombines TRBV7-3 with TRBJ1-1, with no clear D. Germline V gene data show CDR1 as SGHTA and CDR2 as FQGTGA. The CDR3 covers 13 residues. Trimming stripped 5 bases from V and 1 base from J, with 8 bases between. CDR3 nucleotides: TGTGCCAGCAGCCCAAACAAGAACACTGAAGCTTTCTTT. Translated, it gives CASSPNKNTEAFF.

This clonotype was seen many times. The V call is TRBV29-1, the J call TRBJ2-1, with 7 nucleotides matching TRBD1. The CDR3 totals 14 residues. J was trimmed by 5 bases and V by 6 bases; bases with no gene match: 10. Germline lookup yields CDR1 SQVTM and CDR2 ANQGSEA. For the CDR3, the DNA is TGCAGCGTCGACCTAAAGGGGGCGCACAATGAGCAGTTCTTC. Translated, it gives CSVDLKGAHNEQFF.

This clonotype has a count of ten or more. The chain has TRBV2 and TRBJ2-1; D unresolved. The CDR3 runs to 11 residues. In germline, CDR1 is SNHLY, CDR2 FYNNEI. Trimming pared 2 bases from V and 10 bases from J, leaving 6 bases between. CDR3 protein: CASSESREQFF. In DNA form, the CDR3 reads TGTGCCAGCAGTGAAAGCCGGGAGCAGTTCTTC.

This clonotype was observed many times. The chain uses TRBV12-3 or TRBV12-4 and TRBJ1-1, with TRBD1 as a possible D gene (5 bases). V was shortened by 6 bases and J by 3 bases, with 17 bases between the two germline ends. The CDR3 covers 15 residues. The CDR3 region is CASRRESRGYTEAFF. The CDR3 DNA follows: TGTGCCAGCAGGCGAGAATCAAGGGGTTACACTGAAGCTTTCTTT.

Of note for this clonotype: A read error may explain this, as a much larger clone is one base away. The V gene is TRBV13, the J gene TRBJ2-7, with D possibly being TRBD1 or TRBD2 (5 bases each). Germline assignment: CDR1 PRHDT and CDR2 FYEKMQ (reference sequence). The CDR3 has 13 amino acids. The CDR3 protein is CASSSLGDYEQCF. In DNA, the CDR3 is TGTGCCAGCAGCTCTTTGGGGGATTACGAGCAGTGCTTC.